What follows are 12 T cell receptor beta chains derived from one specimen sequenced in a study of blood T cell repertoires in COVID-19. TCRdb's table, derived via immunoSEQ multiplex PCR, lists solely in-frame clones and lacks some. The sample consists of some 100,000 clones, 80% to 95% of them appearing once. Sequenced sample: peripheral blood. The receptor set was obtained from a man in his fifties or sixties with acute or convalescent COVID-19.

This clone was found once. This chain connects TRBV7-3 to TRBJ2-2, with 10 bases that match TRBD1. V was clipped by 1 base and J by 3 bases; unmatched bases: 2. Germline V lookup: CDR1 SGHTA, CDR2 FQGTGA. The CDR3 has 16 amino acids. CDR3 nucleotide sequence: TGTGCCAGCAGCTTAATAGGGACAGGGGACACCGGGGAGCTGTTTTTT. It encodes CASSLIGTGDTGELFF.

V and J are TRBV6-5 and TRBJ2-2; 10 bases map to TRBD2. The CDR3 runs to 14 residues. V lost 5 bases to trimming and J lost 5 bases; unmatched junction nucleotides: 2. The germline V gene has CDR1 MNHEY and CDR2 SVGAGI. In DNA form, the CDR3 reads TGTGCCAGCAGTCCTAGCGGGAGTACCGGGGAGCTGTTTTTT. Translation: CASSPSGSTGELFF.

This chain connects TRBV24-1 to TRBJ2-1; 8 positions match TRBD2. The germline V gene encodes CDR1 KGHDR and CDR2 SFDVKD. V was clipped by 2 bases and J by 7 bases; unmatched bases: 6. This CDR3 region has 15 residues. The CDR3 here is CATSDWNSGMNEQFF. As DNA, the CDR3 is TGTGCCACCAGTGATTGGAATAGCGGGATGAATGAGCAGTTCTTC.

The rearrangement links TRBV18 to TRBJ2-2, with TRBD1 matching 8 bases. CDR1 is KGHSH and CDR2 is LQKENI in the germline V gene. V shed 2 bases and J 2 bases; nucleotides not matched to a gene: 4. This CDR3 spans 16 amino acids. The CDR3: CASSPDRGPNTGELFF. CDR3 nucleotides: TGTGCCAGCTCACCAGACAGGGGACCTAACACCGGGGAGCTGTTTTTT.

The rearrangement uses TRBV19 and TRBJ1-5; perhaps TRBD1 as D (6 bases). The CDR3 contains 16 residues. With 5 bases removed from V and 8 bases from J, the gap between germline ends came to 22 bases. Germline V gene lookup returns CDR1 LNHDA and CDR2 SQIVND (reference sequence). The CDR3 reads CASSDPGRRGREPQHF. The CDR3 bases are TGTGCCAGTAGTGATCCGGGACGCAGGGGTAGGGAGCCCCAGCATTTT.

V is TRBV11-2 and J is TRBJ2-1; TRBD2 aligns across 10 bases. V was clipped by 5 bases and J by 10 bases; unmatched bases: 11. This CDR3 contains 15 residues. Germline lookup yields CDR1 SGHAT and CDR2 FQNNGV. Written as DNA, the CDR3 is TGTGCCAGCAGCGGTAGAGCGGGAGGGCCCGGGGAGCAGTTCTTC. This codes for CASSGRAGGPGEQFF.

The CDR3: CASSLEAAGAQKSPLHF. The CDR3 DNA reads TGCGCCAGCAGCTTGGAGGCGGCAGGGGCACAGAAATCACCCCTCCACTTT. V and J are TRBV5-1 and TRBJ1-6, with TRBD1 as a possible D gene (6 bases). This CDR3 contains 17 residues. Germline-derived CDR1 and CDR2 are SGHRS and YFSETQ. The V gene lost 0 bases and the J gene lost 10 bases, with 20 bases spanning the gap.

J is TRBJ2-1 and V is TRBV20-1, with 8 bases identical to TRBD1. This CDR3 has 11 residues. With 6 bases clipped from V and 8 bases from J, the junction kept 3 bases outside the gene matches. Germline values: CDR1 DFQATT, CDR2 SNEGSKA (reference sequence). The CDR3 region has the DNA TGCAGTGCGGGACAGGAGGATGAGCAGTTCTTC. Residues: CSAGQEDEQFF.

This chain joins TRBV29-1 and TRBJ1-2; 8 bases agree with TRBD1. V was pared by 5 bases and J by 0 bases, with 2 bases of the junction left unmatched. CDR1 and CDR2 from the germline V gene are SQVTM and ANQGSEA. The CDR3 loop spans 13 amino acids. The CDR3 DNA reads as TGCAGCGTTCCGGGACAGGCTAACTATGGCTACACCTTC. Encoded protein: CSVPGQANYGYTF.

The chain links TRBV2 to TRBJ1-4; D gene unclear. V lost 3 bases and J 0 bases, leaving 5 bases between the germline ends. CDR1 and CDR2 from the germline V gene are SNHLY and FYNNEI. The CDR3 totals 14 residues. CDR3 amino acids: CASSERPTNEKLFF. CDR3 coding DNA: TGTGCCAGCAGTGAGAGGCCAACTAATGAAAAACTGTTTTTT.

V gene TRBV6-5 combines with J gene TRBJ2-7, with 9 bases aligning to TRBD2. The germline V gene has CDR1 MNHEY and CDR2 SVGAGI. The CDR3 covers 15 residues. The V and J ends lost 1 base and 4 bases, in that order; junction bases with no gene match: 5. CDR3 sequence: CASSYLREGRYEQYF. The CDR3 DNA sequence: TGTGCCAGCAGTTACTTGCGGGAGGGCCGATACGAGCAGTACTTC.

The chain uses TRBV5-4 and TRBJ2-7; 12 bases agree with TRBD2. CDR1 and CDR2 (germline): SGHNT, YYREEE (reference sequence). This CDR3 region has 16 residues. V dropped 4 bases and J dropped 5; count of bases not matched to a gene: 10. This chain's CDR3 is CASSPDRTSGNHEQYF. Written as DNA, the CDR3 is TGTGCCAGCAGCCCCGACCGGACTAGCGGGAACCACGAGCAGTACTTC.